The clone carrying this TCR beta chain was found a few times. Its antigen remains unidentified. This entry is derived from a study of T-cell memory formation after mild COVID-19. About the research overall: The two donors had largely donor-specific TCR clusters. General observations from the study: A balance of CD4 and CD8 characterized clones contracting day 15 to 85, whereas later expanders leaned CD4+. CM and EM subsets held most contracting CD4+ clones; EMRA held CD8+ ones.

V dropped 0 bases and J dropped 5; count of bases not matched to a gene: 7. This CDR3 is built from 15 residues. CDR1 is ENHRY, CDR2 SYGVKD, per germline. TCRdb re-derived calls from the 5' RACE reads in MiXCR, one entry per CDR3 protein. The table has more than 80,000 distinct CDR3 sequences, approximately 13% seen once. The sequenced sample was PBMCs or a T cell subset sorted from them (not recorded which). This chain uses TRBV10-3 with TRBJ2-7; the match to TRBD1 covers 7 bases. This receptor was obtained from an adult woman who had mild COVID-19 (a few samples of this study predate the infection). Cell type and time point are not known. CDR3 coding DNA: TGTGCCATCAGTGAGTCGGCAGGGGGTTCCAACGAGCAGTACTTC. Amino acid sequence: CAISESAGGSNEQYF.